The source of this TCR beta chain is a study of identical twins. Germline V gene data show CDR1 as SEHNR and CDR2 as FQNEAQ (reference sequence). There are 14 residues in the CDR3. MiXCR, applied by TCRdb to the 5' RACE reads, yields one record per CDR3 protein. The sample consists of 1.5 million to 2 million distinct CDR3 sequences, about 31% of them appearing once. The sample comprised cord blood. The receptor comes from a newborn girl in good health. V usage is TRBV7-9 and J usage is TRBJ2-4, with TRBD1 matching over 8 bases. The last part of the DNA fits TRBJ2-7 better; the J call may be wrong. CDR3: CASSPYRGDYEQYF. The CDR3 coding sequence is TGTGCCAGCAGCCCCTACAGGGGGGACTACGAGCAGTACTTC.